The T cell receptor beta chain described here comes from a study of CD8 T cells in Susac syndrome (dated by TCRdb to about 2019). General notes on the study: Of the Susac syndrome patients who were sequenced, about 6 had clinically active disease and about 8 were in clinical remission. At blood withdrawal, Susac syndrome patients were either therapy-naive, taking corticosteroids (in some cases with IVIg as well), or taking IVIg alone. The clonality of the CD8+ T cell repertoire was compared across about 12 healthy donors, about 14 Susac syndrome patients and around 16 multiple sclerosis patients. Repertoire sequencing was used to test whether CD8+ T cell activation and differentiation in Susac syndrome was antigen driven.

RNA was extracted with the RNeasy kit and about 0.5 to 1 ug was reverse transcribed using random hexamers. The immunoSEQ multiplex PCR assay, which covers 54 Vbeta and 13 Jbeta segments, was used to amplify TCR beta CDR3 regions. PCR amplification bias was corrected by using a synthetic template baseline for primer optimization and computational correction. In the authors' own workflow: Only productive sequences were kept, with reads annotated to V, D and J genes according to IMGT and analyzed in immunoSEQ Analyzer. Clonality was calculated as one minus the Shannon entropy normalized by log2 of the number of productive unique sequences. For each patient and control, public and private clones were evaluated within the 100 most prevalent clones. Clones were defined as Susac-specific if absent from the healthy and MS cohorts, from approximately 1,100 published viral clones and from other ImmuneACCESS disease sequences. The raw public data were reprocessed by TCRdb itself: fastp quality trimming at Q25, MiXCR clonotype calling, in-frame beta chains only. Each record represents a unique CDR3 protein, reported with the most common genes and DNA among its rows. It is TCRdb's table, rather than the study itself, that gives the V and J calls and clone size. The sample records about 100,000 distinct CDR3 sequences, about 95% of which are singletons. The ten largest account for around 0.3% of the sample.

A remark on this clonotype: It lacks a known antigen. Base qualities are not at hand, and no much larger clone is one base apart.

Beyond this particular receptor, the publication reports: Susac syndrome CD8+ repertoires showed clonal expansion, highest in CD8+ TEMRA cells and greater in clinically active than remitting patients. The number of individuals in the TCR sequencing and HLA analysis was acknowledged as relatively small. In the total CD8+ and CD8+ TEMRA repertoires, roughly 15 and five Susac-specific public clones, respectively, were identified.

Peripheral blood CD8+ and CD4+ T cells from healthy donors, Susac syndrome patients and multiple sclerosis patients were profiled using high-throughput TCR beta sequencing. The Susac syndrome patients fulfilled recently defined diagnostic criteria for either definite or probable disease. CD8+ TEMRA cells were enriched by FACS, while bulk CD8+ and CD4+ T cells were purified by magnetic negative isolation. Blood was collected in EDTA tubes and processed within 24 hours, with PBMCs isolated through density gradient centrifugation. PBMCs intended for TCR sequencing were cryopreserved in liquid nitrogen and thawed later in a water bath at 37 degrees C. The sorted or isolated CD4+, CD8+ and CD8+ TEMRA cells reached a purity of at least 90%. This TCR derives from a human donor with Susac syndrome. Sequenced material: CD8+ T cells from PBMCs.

The CDR3 protein: CSVAEDRGYEQYF. The nucleotide sequence is TGCAGCGTGGCCGAGGACAGGGGCTACGAGCAGTACTTC. The V and J segments used are TRBV29-1 and TRBJ2-7, with TRBD1 matching 9 junction bases. The germline V gene provides CDR1 SQVTM and CDR2 ANQGSEA. The CDR3 spans 13 residues, from the cysteine through the phenylalanine. Just CDR3 DNA is preserved here, 39 bases in frame from base 1. Relative to germline, V is missing 6 bases and J is missing 3 bases, with 6 bases of the junction outside any gene match.